Listed below are T cell receptor beta chains from one sample, sequenced in a study of T-cell memory formation after mild COVID-19. TCRdb re-called the 5' RACE reads through MiXCR, storing one row per CDR3 protein. The table shows roughly 130,000 distinct CDR3 sequences, with approximately 15% occurring only once. Sequences were obtained from PBMCs or a T cell subset sorted from them (not recorded which). All receptors derive from a man younger than 35 who had mild COVID-19 (a few samples of this study predate the infection). Cell type and time point are not known. The CDR3 runs from the conserved cysteine through the conserved F or W. The D gene is left open where the match is weak. Rows may omit the clone size; those that give it use once, few, many or a size class.

CDR3: CASSASTFSYGYTF
DNA: TGTGCCAGCAGCGCCTCGACATTCTCCTATGGCTACACCTTC
V: TRBV5-6
D: .
J: TRBJ1-2
size: .

CDR3: CASSLAFRGVTDTQYF
DNA: TGTGCCAGCAGCTTAGCTTTCAGGGGGGTCACAGATACGCAGTATTTT
V: TRBV11-2
D: .
J: TRBJ2-3
size: .

CDR3: CASSAPGSGGVGTQYF
DNA: TGTGCCAGCAGCGCCCCGGGTAGCGGGGGGGTCGGGACCCAGTACTTC
V: TRBV7-2
D: TRBD2
J: TRBJ2-5
size: many

CDR3: CASSLLAGGFANTGELFF
DNA: TGTGCCAGCAGCTTACTAGCGGGGGGGTTCGCGAACACCGGGGAGCTGTTTTTT
V: TRBV7-2
D: TRBD2
J: TRBJ2-2
size: .

CDR3: CASSLERTGNEQFF
DNA: TGTGCCAGCAGCTTAGAAAGGACAGGCAATGAGCAGTTCTTC
V: TRBV7-2
D: TRBD1
J: TRBJ2-1
size: many

CDR3: CASSPKYLGAPSDTGELFF
DNA: TGCGCCAGCAGCCCAAAGTACCTGGGGGCGCCGTCGGACACCGGGGAGCTGTTTTTT
V: TRBV4-3
D: .
J: TRBJ2-2
size: .

CDR3: CASSLDGTGDQETQYF
DNA: TGTGCCAGCAGCTTAGACGGGACAGGGGACCAAGAGACCCAGTACTTC
V: TRBV11-1
D: TRBD1
J: TRBJ2-5
size: few

CDR3: CAISPGQTSGANVLTF
DNA: TGTGCCATCAGTCCGGGACAGACCTCTGGGGCCAACGTCCTGACTTTC
V: TRBV10-3
D: TRBD1
J: TRBJ2-6
size: .

CDR3: CSVAQGASNYGYTF
DNA: TGCAGCGTTGCCCAGGGGGCCTCTAACTATGGCTACACCTTC
V: TRBV29-1
D: TRBD1
J: TRBJ1-2
size: .

CDR3: CASSQEWSRGTEAFF
DNA: TGCGCCAGCAGCCAAGAATGGAGTAGGGGCACTGAAGCTTTCTTT
V: TRBV4-1
D: .
J: TRBJ1-1
size: .

CDR3: CATCPGGSSGANVLTF
DNA: TGTGCCACCTGCCCAGGGGGATCCTCTGGGGCCAACGTCCTGACTTTC
V: TRBV15
D: TRBD1
J: TRBJ2-6
size: few

CDR3: CASSSRTRDEKLFF
DNA: TGTGCCAGCAGCTCCAGGACTCGGGATGAAAAACTGTTTTTT
V: TRBV14
D: .
J: TRBJ1-4
size: few

CDR3: CASSLGLVRTQYF
DNA: TGTGCCAGCAGTCTTGGACTAGTAAGGACCCAGTACTTC
V: TRBV7-2
D: TRBD2
J: TRBJ2-5
size: many

CDR3: CASSLGDRGRGETQYF
DNA: TGTGCTAGCAGCTTAGGGGACAGGGGGCGTGGAGAGACCCAGTACTTC
V: TRBV7-7
D: TRBD1
J: TRBJ2-5
size: few

CDR3: CASSQGFGENIQYF
DNA: TGTGCCAGCAGCCAAGGATTCGGGGAAAACATTCAGTACTTC
V: TRBV3-1
D: .
J: TRBJ2-4
size: few

CDR3: CASSPSGGYNEQFF
DNA: TGTGCCAGCAGCCCTAGCGGGGGGTACAATGAGCAGTTCTTC
V: TRBV9
D: TRBD2
J: TRBJ2-1
size: few

CDR3: CSAKGSGIPEAFF
DNA: TGCAGTGCCAAAGGTTCAGGGATCCCTGAAGCTTTCTTT
V: TRBV20-1
D: .
J: TRBJ1-1
size: .

CDR3: CSARQGLRADTQYF
DNA: TGCAGCGCCAGACAGGGGCTTAGGGCAGATACGCAGTATTTT
V: TRBV29-1
D: TRBD1
J: TRBJ2-3
size: .

CDR3: CASSSGTAGELFF
DNA: TGTGCCAGCTCGTCCGGGACCGCAGGGGAGCTGTTTTTT
V: TRBV18
D: .
J: TRBJ2-2
size: few

CDR3: CASSLQDNYGYTF
DNA: TGTGCCAGCAGCCTACAGGATAACTATGGCTACACCTTC
V: TRBV6-5
D: .
J: TRBJ1-2
size: few

CDR3: CASSSWQGDTEAFF
DNA: TGTGCCAGCAGTTCATGGCAGGGGGACACTGAAGCTTTCTTT
V: TRBV6-6
D: TRBD1
J: TRBJ1-1
size: .

CDR3: CASSLTGGPRETQYF
DNA: TGTGCCAGCAGCCTAACGGGGGGGCCTAGAGAGACCCAGTACTTC
V: TRBV3-1
D: TRBD2
J: TRBJ2-5
size: .

CDR3: CASSFSLAEYNEQFF
DNA: TGTGCCAGCAGTTTCAGCCTAGCGGAATACAATGAGCAGTTCTTC
V: TRBV12-3/TRBV12-4
D: TRBD2
J: TRBJ2-1
size: many

CDR3: CASSQGGGISYNEQFF
DNA: TGCGCCAGCAGCCAAGGCGGGGGAATTTCCTACAATGAGCAGTTCTTC
V: TRBV4-3
D: TRBD2
J: TRBJ2-1
size: .

CDR3: CASSFNSQETQYF
DNA: TGCGCCAGCAGCTTTAACAGCCAAGAGACCCAGTACTTC
V: TRBV5-1
D: .
J: TRBJ2-5
size: .

CDR3: CASRKGQSTDTQYF
DNA: TGTGCCAGCAGAAAGGGACAGAGCACAGATACGCAGTATTTT
V: TRBV7-8
D: TRBD1
J: TRBJ2-3
size: .

CDR3: CASSLASYEQYF
DNA: TGTGCCAGCAGTTTGGCGAGCTACGAGCAGTACTTC
V: TRBV12-3/TRBV12-4
D: .
J: TRBJ2-7
size: few

CDR3: CASSPPGKETQYF
DNA: TGTGCCAGCTCACCACCAGGGAAAGAGACCCAGTACTTC
V: TRBV18
D: .
J: TRBJ2-5
size: many

CDR3: CASSSGIGHSNEQFF
DNA: TGTGCTAGCAGCTCAGGAATAGGGCACAGTAATGAGCAGTTCTTC
V: TRBV7-7
D: .
J: TRBJ2-1
size: few

CDR3: CASSLMDRNQPQHF
DNA: TGTGCCAGCAGTTTAATGGATCGCAATCAGCCCCAGCATTTT
V: TRBV12-3/TRBV12-4
D: .
J: TRBJ1-5
size: many

CDR3: CASSLNGEFNQPQHF
DNA: TGTGCCAGCAGTTTAAATGGGGAGTTCAATCAGCCCCAGCATTTT
V: TRBV27
D: .
J: TRBJ1-5
size: few

CDR3: CASSPMWGTDQPQHF
DNA: TGTGCCAGCAGCCCAATGTGGGGGACGGATCAGCCCCAGCATTTT
V: TRBV7-8
D: .
J: TRBJ1-5
size: few

CDR3: CASSLGWGRRETQYF
DNA: TGTGCCAGCAGCTTAGGGTGGGGTCGAAGAGAGACCCAGTACTTC
V: TRBV7-9
D: .
J: TRBJ2-5
size: few

CDR3: CASSLVGLGGETQYF
DNA: TGTGCCAGCAGCTTAGTGGGACTGGGGGGCGAGACCCAGTACTTC
V: TRBV7-9
D: .
J: TRBJ2-5
size: .

CDR3: CASSGRWPPNYNEQFF
DNA: TGTGCCAGCAGCGGAAGGTGGCCCCCGAACTACAATGAGCAGTTCTTC
V: TRBV5-5
D: .
J: TRBJ2-1
size: few

CDR3: CASSLQLNGTEAFF
DNA: TGTGCCAGCAGTTTGCAGCTAAACGGCACTGAAGCTTTCTTT
V: TRBV6-5
D: .
J: TRBJ1-1
size: .

CDR3: CASSSGQRYGYTF
DNA: TGTGCCAGCAGTTCGGGGCAGCGCTATGGCTACACCTTC
V: TRBV12-3/TRBV12-4
D: .
J: TRBJ1-2
size: few

CDR3: CASRQTGGTEAFF
DNA: TGTGCCAGCAGACAGACAGGGGGAACTGAAGCTTTCTTT
V: TRBV12-3/TRBV12-4
D: TRBD1
J: TRBJ1-1
size: few

CDR3: CASSLIALGQGAGNEQFF
DNA: TGTGCCAGCAGCTTAATAGCCCTGGGACAGGGGGCCGGCAATGAGCAGTTCTTC
V: TRBV7-6
D: TRBD1
J: TRBJ2-1
size: few

CDR3: CASSRSGGATQETQYF
DNA: TGTGCCAGCAGCCGAAGCGGGGGGGCGACTCAAGAGACCCAGTACTTC
V: TRBV14
D: TRBD2
J: TRBJ2-5
size: .

CDR3: CSVARVRAVGPYNEQFF
DNA: TGCAGCGTTGCAAGGGTTCGGGCGGTGGGCCCTTACAATGAGCAGTTCTTC
V: TRBV29-1
D: .
J: TRBJ2-1
size: few

CDR3: CASSLTRPSQETQYF
DNA: TGCGCCAGCAGCTTGACCAGGCCCTCGCAAGAGACCCAGTACTTC
V: TRBV5-1
D: .
J: TRBJ2-5
size: .

CDR3: CASSPVYQETQYF
DNA: TGTGCCAGCAGCCCAGTTTACCAAGAGACCCAGTACTTC
V: TRBV7-2
D: .
J: TRBJ2-5
size: few

CDR3: CASSLPAAGEQYF
DNA: TGTGCCAGCAGCTTGCCCGCAGCGGGCGAGCAGTACTTC
V: TRBV5-4
D: .
J: TRBJ2-7
size: .

CDR3: CASKWGGTDTQYF
DNA: TGTGCCAGCAAGTGGGGGGGGACAGATACGCAGTATTTT
V: TRBV28
D: TRBD2
J: TRBJ2-3
size: few

CDR3: CASGLRTATGRNEQFF
DNA: TGTGCCAGCGGACTACGAACAGCGACAGGGAGGAATGAGCAGTTCTTC
V: TRBV7-2
D: .
J: TRBJ2-1
size: many

CDR3: CASSSRDGSSYEQYF
DNA: TGTGCCAGCAGCTCCCGGGACGGGAGCTCCTACGAGCAGTACTTC
V: TRBV7-2
D: .
J: TRBJ2-7
size: few

CDR3: CASSPGGDSPLHF
DNA: TGTGCCAGTAGTCCTGGGGGAGACTCACCCCTCCACTTT
V: TRBV19
D: .
J: TRBJ1-6
size: .

CDR3: CASTDEIYDEKLFF
DNA: TGCGCCAGCACAGACGAGATTTACGATGAAAAACTGTTTTTT
V: TRBV5-1
D: .
J: TRBJ1-4
size: .

CDR3: CASSLVTAYGYTF
DNA: TGCGCCAGCAGCTTGGTAACGGCCTATGGCTACACCTTC
V: TRBV5-1
D: .
J: TRBJ1-2
size: .

CDR3: CASSLSRLAGPHGDEQFF
DNA: TGCGCCAGCAGCTTGAGTAGGCTAGCGGGGCCCCACGGGGATGAGCAGTTCTTC
V: TRBV5-1
D: TRBD2
J: TRBJ2-1
size: .

CDR3: CSARDESSYNEQFF
DNA: TGCAGTGCTAGAGATGAGAGCTCCTACAATGAGCAGTTCTTC
V: TRBV20-1
D: .
J: TRBJ2-1
size: few

CDR3: CASSRQGYEQFF
DNA: TGTGCCAGCAGCCGACAGGGATATGAGCAGTTCTTC
V: TRBV7-2
D: TRBD1
J: TRBJ2-1
size: many

CDR3: CASLGTDTQYF
DNA: TGTGCCAGCCTAGGGACAGATACGCAGTATTTT
V: TRBV5-4
D: .
J: TRBJ2-3
size: few

CDR3: CASSQEWSVDEQYF
DNA: TGTGCCAGCAGCCAAGAATGGTCCGTCGACGAGCAGTACTTC
V: TRBV4-2
D: .
J: TRBJ2-7
size: .

CDR3: CASSRGSANEKLFF
DNA: TGTGCCAGCAGTCGAGGGAGTGCTAATGAAAAACTGTTTTTT
V: TRBV6-5
D: .
J: TRBJ1-4
size: .

CDR3: CASRPGTGNRATVYSGNTIYF
DNA: TGTGCCAGCAGACCCGGGACAGGGAACAGAGCTACTGTATACTCTGGAAACACCATATATTTT
V: TRBV12-3/TRBV12-4
D: TRBD1
J: TRBJ1-3
size: .

CDR3: CASSPQETGAEQFF
DNA: TGTGCCAGCTCACCACAGGAGACTGGCGCCGAGCAGTTCTTC
V: TRBV18
D: .
J: TRBJ2-1
size: many

CDR3: CAWSVLGRNNSPLHF
DNA: TGTGCCTGGAGTGTACTCGGACGGAATAATTCACCCCTCCACTTT
V: TRBV30
D: .
J: TRBJ1-6
size: few

CDR3: CASSLGPGLATDTQYF
DNA: TGTGCCAGCAGTTTAGGTCCGGGACTAGCGACAGATACGCAGTATTTT
V: TRBV28
D: TRBD2
J: TRBJ2-3
size: few